A selection of T cell receptor beta chains follows, all from one sample in a study of tumor-infiltrating lymphocytes in primary liver carcinoma. TCRdb redid the calling of the multiplex PCR reads with MiXCR, one entry per CDR3 protein. The sample carries more than 150,000 distinct CDR3 sequences, about 55% recorded once. The sample comprised peripheral blood. The receptors shown here come from a man between 35 and 55 years old with primary liver carcinoma and hepatitis B virus infection. Each CDR3 is given with its conserved first and last residue. Fields, in order: D gene, J gene, clone size, V gene, CDR3 protein, CDR3 DNA. A D gene is named only where the DNA matches it firmly. Size is stated for part of the rows, as once, few or many counts, or as a class when the clone is expanded.

D gene: -; J gene: TRBJ1-5; clone size: many; V gene: TRBV11-2; CDR3 protein: CASSVGNQPQHF; CDR3 DNA: TGTGCCAGCAGCGTGGGGAATCAGCCCCAGCATTTT
D gene: -; J gene: TRBJ2-7; clone size: -; V gene: TRBV4-1; CDR3 protein: CASSQDLSSYEQYF; CDR3 DNA: TGCGCCAGCAGCCAAGATTTGAGCTCCTACGAGCAGTACTTC
D gene: -; J gene: TRBJ2-7; clone size: many; V gene: TRBV11-2; CDR3 protein: CASSFPGAYEQYF; CDR3 DNA: TGTGCCAGCAGCTTCCCAGGGGCCTACGAGCAGTACTTC
D gene: -; J gene: TRBJ2-1; clone size: few; V gene: TRBV29-1; CDR3 protein: CSVGTGISVDEQFF; CDR3 DNA: TGCAGCGTTGGCACGGGAATATCGGTCGATGAGCAGTTCTTC
D gene: -; J gene: TRBJ2-7; clone size: -; V gene: TRBV6-1; CDR3 protein: CASIETMSYEQYF; CDR3 DNA: TGTGCCAGCATTGAAACTATGTCCTACGAGCAGTACTTC
D gene: -; J gene: TRBJ1-4; clone size: few; V gene: TRBV6-6; CDR3 protein: CASSYSTPGVEKLFF; CDR3 DNA: TGTGCCAGCAGTTACTCGACCCCGGGGGTCGAAAAACTGTTTTTT
D gene: -; J gene: TRBJ2-1; clone size: -; V gene: TRBV6-6; CDR3 protein: CASTPSGDGSDEQFF; CDR3 DNA: TGTGCCAGCACTCCCTCGGGGGATGGGTCAGATGAGCAGTTCTTC
D gene: TRBD1; J gene: TRBJ2-7; clone size: -; V gene: TRBV7-9; CDR3 protein: CASSLSQGAYEQYF; CDR3 DNA: TGTGCCAGCAGCTTAAGCCAGGGGGCGTACGAGCAGTACTTC
D gene: -; J gene: TRBJ1-5; clone size: many; V gene: TRBV6-5; CDR3 protein: CASSTSKGSNQPQHF; CDR3 DNA: TGTGCCAGCAGTACGTCAAAGGGGAGCAATCAGCCCCAGCATTTT
D gene: -; J gene: TRBJ1-5; clone size: -; V gene: TRBV12-3/TRBV12-4; CDR3 protein: CASILVGSNQPQHF; CDR3 DNA: TGTGCCAGCATTTTAGTAGGCAGCAATCAGCCCCAGCATTTT
D gene: TRBD1; J gene: TRBJ1-2; clone size: -; V gene: TRBV12-3/TRBV12-4; CDR3 protein: CASSLGQGESSDYTF; CDR3 DNA: TGTGCCAGCAGTCTGGGACAGGGGGAATCGAGTGACTACACCTTC
D gene: -; J gene: TRBJ2-1; clone size: -; V gene: TRBV13; CDR3 protein: CASSPRSGRGHNGQFF; CDR3 DNA: TGTGCCAGCAGCCCGCGGAGTGGGAGGGGGCATAATGGGCAGTTCTTC
D gene: -; J gene: TRBJ2-1; clone size: -; V gene: TRBV13; CDR3 protein: CASSFPGTRGNEQFF; CDR3 DNA: TGTGCCAGCAGCTTCCCCGGGACTCGAGGCAATGAGCAGTTCTTC
D gene: -; J gene: TRBJ2-1; clone size: -; V gene: TRBV11-2; CDR3 protein: CAGSLADLGEQLF; CDR3 DNA: TGTGCCGGCAGCTTAGCGGACCTAGGGGAGCAGCTCTTC
D gene: -; J gene: TRBJ2-5; clone size: -; V gene: TRBV7-8; CDR3 protein: CASSLMSWRETQYF; CDR3 DNA: TGTGCCAGCAGCTTAATGTCATGGAGGGAGACCCAGTACTTC
D gene: -; J gene: TRBJ2-5; clone size: -; V gene: TRBV6-6; CDR3 protein: CASSYSGGGGEETQYF; CDR3 DNA: TGTGCCAGCAGTTACTCGGGGGGAGGAGGAGAAGAGACCCAGTACTTC
D gene: TRBD2; J gene: TRBJ2-1; clone size: -; V gene: TRBV11-1; CDR3 protein: CTSSLGLVNNEQFF; CDR3 DNA: TGTACCAGCAGCCTGGGACTAGTAAACAATGAGCAGTTCTTC
D gene: TRBD1; J gene: TRBJ2-2; clone size: -; V gene: TRBV14; CDR3 protein: CASSRRPGQGAGELFF; CDR3 DNA: TGTGCCAGCAGCCGTCGACCGGGACAGGGGGCTGGGGAGCTGTTTTTT
D gene: -; J gene: TRBJ1-2; clone size: -; V gene: TRBV6-6; CDR3 protein: CASSLTEGAGYGYTF; CDR3 DNA: TGTGCCAGCAGTTTAACTGAAGGGGCCGGCTATGGCTACACCTTC
D gene: TRBD1; J gene: TRBJ2-1; clone size: few; V gene: TRBV10-3; CDR3 protein: CAIRGDRILGQFF; CDR3 DNA: TGTGCCATCAGAGGGGACAGGATATTGGGGCAGTTCTTC
D gene: -; J gene: TRBJ1-4; clone size: -; V gene: TRBV7-9; CDR3 protein: CASSSSGLGGEKLFF; CDR3 DNA: TGTGCCAGCAGCTCCTCGGGCCTCGGGGGCGAAAAACTGTTTTTT
D gene: -; J gene: TRBJ2-7; clone size: few; V gene: TRBV5-6; CDR3 protein: CASRRQYEQYF; CDR3 DNA: TGTGCCAGCAGGAGACAATACGAGCAGTACTTC
D gene: -; J gene: TRBJ2-6; clone size: -; V gene: TRBV12-3/TRBV12-4; CDR3 protein: CARKGNTRSGANVLTF; CDR3 DNA: TGTGCCCGCAAGGGAAATACCCGCTCTGGGGCCAACGTCCTGACTTTC